These 6 T cell receptor beta chains came from one sample sequenced in a study of spatial heterogeneity in lung cancer. Each CDR3 protein is one row after TCRdb ran MiXCR on the 5' RACE reads. The repertoire holds about 13,000 distinct CDR3 sequences, around 5% seen once, with 36% in the top ten. Described time point: sample taken at primary tumor resection. Unsorted samples of tumor, nontumor lung or frozen PBMC had their whole RNA sequenced. The sample in question was lung tumor tissue, obtained at surgery. All receptors derive from a human donor with early-stage non-small cell lung cancer.

This clonotype was counted between two and nine times. Within a library made for alpha chains, this beta chain is off target, and its count is uninformative. The J gene is TRBJ2-1, the V gene TRBV9; D is ambiguous. This CDR3 region has 17 residues. Germline values: CDR1 SGDLS, CDR2 YYNGEE. V was pared by 4 bases and J by 1 base, with 18 bases between. CDR3 nucleotide sequence: TGTGCCAGCAGCCCCCACGACGGGCTCCCTTCCTACAATGAGCAGTTCTTC. It specifies CASSPHDGLPSYNEQFF. Complete variable domain (other parts from reference TRBV9 and TRBJ2-1): DSGVTQTPKHLITATGQRVTLRCSPRSGDLSVYWYQQSLDQGLQFLIQYYNGEERAKGNILERFSAQQFPDLHSELNLSSLELGDSALYFCASSPHDGLPSYNEQFFGPGTRLTVL.

This clonotype was seen repeatedly, ten times or more. This beta chain turned up in a library designed for alpha chains; as an off-target read, its abundance says little. The rearrangement uses TRBV6-5 and TRBJ1-6; perhaps TRBD1 as D (5 bases). Germline CDR1 reads MNHEY; CDR2 reads SVGAGI. The CDR3 sequence is 21 residues long. Trimming cost V 0 bases and J 7 bases, with 28 bases left between them. In DNA form, the CDR3 reads TGTGCCAGCAGTTACTCGAAGGGCTTGAACAGCATTAGTCGGGGGAATTCACCCCTCCACTTT. Translating gives CASSYSKGLNSISRGNSPLHF.

This clonotype has a count of ten or more. This beta chain turned up in a library designed for alpha chains; as an off-target read, its abundance says little. The chain combines TRBV11-2 with TRBJ1-2, with TRBD1 matching 7 bases. The CDR3 loop spans 16 amino acids. V shed 1 base, J shed 8 bases, and the junction held 13 bases outside the gene matches. Germline loops: CDR1 SGHAT, CDR2 FQNNGV. The CDR3 spells CASSLAGLQGKGGYTF. In DNA form, the CDR3 reads TGTGCCAGCAGCTTAGCAGGTCTACAGGGGAAAGGCGGCTACACCTTC.

Ten or more counts support this clonotype. This beta chain is an off-target read within a library intended for alpha chains, so its frequency means little. The chain has TRBV20-1 and TRBJ2-3, with 12 nucleotides matching TRBD2. This CDR3 is built from 14 residues. J was trimmed by 5 bases and V by 6 bases; bases with no gene match: 6. The germline V gene has CDR1 DFQATT and CDR2 SNEGSKA (reference sequence). The DNA for the CDR3 is TGCAGTGCCCAAAGGACTAGCGGGAAAGATACGCAGTATTTT. Residues: CSAQRTSGKDTQYF.

This clonotype has ten or more counts. For a library built for alpha chains, this beta chain is a stray read; little rests on its size. The chain links TRBV20-1 to TRBJ2-1, with D perhaps matching TRBD1 or TRBD2 (6 bases each). The germline V gene has CDR1 DFQATT and CDR2 SNEGSKA (reference sequence). The CDR3 is made up of 11 amino acids. The DNA of the CDR3 is TGCAGCCCTAAGGGGGGAGATGAGCAGTTCTTC. Encoded protein: CSPKGGDEQFF.

This clonotype was detected ten times or more. This beta chain is a stray sequence in a library constructed for alpha chains; its clone size is not meaningful. J is TRBJ2-1 and V is TRBV20-1; 11 bases align to TRBD2. J lost 5 bases, V lost 0 bases, and 6 bases had no gene match. Germline-derived CDR1 and CDR2 are DFQATT and SNEGSKA (reference sequence). This CDR3 is 16 amino acids long. The CDR3 nucleotides are TGCAGTGCTAGAGACTTTAGCGGGAGGGTCGACAATGAGCAGTTCTTC. This encodes CSARDFSGRVDNEQFF.